A single sample gave rise to the 13 T cell receptor beta chains below, sequenced in a study of Tregs in tolerant kidney transplant recipients. Sequencing used immunoSEQ multiplex PCR; TCRdb keeps in-frame clones, though not all of them. Of around 9,800 clones in the sample, roughly 89% were seen once. These receptors' targets are unknown. This sample comprised Tregs from blood cultured with allogeneic cells, obtained before the transplant. These receptors originate from a human patient who received a combined kidney and bone marrow transplant.

This chain links TRBV2 with TRBJ1-5, with D unclear. Germline V lookup: CDR1 SNHLY, CDR2 FYNNEI. The CDR3 length is 15 residues. V lost 4 bases and J 3 bases, leaving 13 bases between the germline ends. The CDR3 loop is CASSVTQSINQPQHF. The DNA of the CDR3 is TGTGCCAGCAGTGTTACACAGTCGATCAATCAGCCCCAGCATTTT. The full variable domain, rest sourced from reference TRBV2 and TRBJ1-5, is EPEVTQTPSHQVTQMGQEVILRCVPISNHLYFYWYRQILGQKVEFLVSFYNNEISEKSEIFDDQFSVERPDGSNFTLKIRSTKLEDSAMYFCASSVTQSINQPQHFGDGTRLSIL.

This sequence joins TRBV27 and TRBJ2-2; tentative D call: TRBD1 (6 bases). Germline lookup yields CDR1 MNHEY and CDR2 SMNVEV (reference sequence). This CDR3 region has 14 residues. Between the trimmed V and J ends, which lost 3 bases and 4 bases, there was a span of 9 bases. This CDR3 is CASSFHRATGELFF. The CDR3 DNA reads TGTGCCAGCAGTTTTCACAGGGCCACCGGGGAGCTGTTTTTT.

This chain joins TRBV28 and TRBJ2-7, with 10 bases aligning to TRBD2. The germline V gene encodes CDR1 MDHEN and CDR2 SYDVKM. The CDR3 has 16 amino acids. After removal of 3 bases from V and 7 bases from J, the junction contained 12 bases not matched to a gene. CDR3 DNA sequence: TGTGCCAGCAGTTTTTTGTCCCTAGCGGGGGATATAGAGCAGTACTTC. Translated, it gives CASSFLSLAGDIEQYF.

The rearrangement joins TRBV20-1 to TRBJ1-2; the D is unclear. V was pared by 6 bases and J by 7 bases, with 12 bases between. Germline CDR1 is DFQATT and CDR2 is SNEGSKA (reference sequence). The CDR3 contains 11 residues. The CDR3 protein is CSAARLSGYTF. The DNA for the CDR3 is TGCAGTGCCGCCCGTTTGTCTGGCTACACCTTC.

V gene TRBV9 combines with J gene TRBJ1-4; 12 bases agree with TRBD1. The CDR3 consists of 15 residues. V lost 0 bases, J lost 8 bases, and 2 bases stayed unmatched. Per the germline V gene, CDR1 is SGDLS and CDR2 is YYNGEE. CDR3 region: CASSVDGTGGEKLFF. In nucleotides, the CDR3 is TGTGCCAGCAGCGTAGACGGGACAGGGGGCGAAAAACTGTTTTTT.

The rearrangement links TRBV2 to TRBJ2-1; 7 nucleotides match TRBD1. Germline CDR1 reads SNHLY; CDR2 reads FYNNEI. This CDR3 contains 12 residues. Trimming removed 6 bases from V and 10 bases from J; junction bases left unmatched: 6. CDR3: CASSRGSGEQFF. CDR3 coding DNA: TGTGCCAGCAGCAGGGGGTCGGGCGAGCAGTTCTTC.

The rearrangement uses TRBV30 and TRBJ1-2, with 8 bases aligning to TRBD1. This CDR3 contains 13 residues. The ends lost 4 bases at V and 8 bases at J; junction bases unmatched: 9. CDR1 is GTSNPN and CDR2 is SVGIG in the germline V gene (reference sequence). DNA for the CDR3: TGTGCCTGGATTGGCAGGGGGCGGGGCGGCTACACCTTC. This codes for CAWIGRGRGGYTF.

CDR3 residues: CASSDRGRQPQHF. The CDR3 bases are TGTGCCAGCAGTGACAGGGGCCGTCAGCCCCAGCATTTT. The chain has TRBV6-1 and TRBJ1-5, with D possibly matching TRBD1 (6 bases). This CDR3 has 13 residues. With 3 bases removed from V and 6 bases from J, the gap between germline ends came to 9 bases. The germline V gene encodes CDR1 MNHNS and CDR2 SASEGT.

The rearrangement uses TRBV5-1 and TRBJ2-7; 10 bases line up with TRBD2. The CDR3 sequence is 16 residues long. Germline assignment: CDR1 SGHRS and CDR2 YFSETQ. The trim removed 4 bases at V and 0 bases at J, leaving 7 bases unmatched. Here the CDR3 reads CASSMLSGGSSYEQYF. DNA for the CDR3: TGCGCCAGCAGCATGCTTAGCGGGGGGAGCTCCTACGAGCAGTACTTC.

The chain carries TRBV6-5 and TRBJ1-2; D gene unclear. The germline gives CDR1 MNHEY, CDR2 SVGAGI. The CDR3 sequence is 13 residues long. V shed 7 bases and J shed 3 bases, with 12 bases lying between them. DNA of the CDR3: TGTGCCAGCACCCAGGATTGGGACTATGGCTACACCTTC. Its translation: CASTQDWDYGYTF.

This chain uses TRBV7-3 with TRBJ2-5; no clear D. V was clipped by 5 bases and J by 1 base, with 8 bases between them. Germline V lookup: CDR1 SGHTA, CDR2 FQGTGA. The CDR3 extends over 13 amino acids. DNA for the CDR3: TGTGCCAGCAGCCTGCGAGTCCAAGAGACCCAGTACTTC. Its protein product is CASSLRVQETQYF.

The V gene is TRBV10-3, the J gene TRBJ1-2; D might be TRBD1 (6 bases). CDR3 size: 14 residues. Germline loops: CDR1 ENHRY, CDR2 SYGVKD. Trimming took off 3 bases at V and 8 bases at J, with 16 bases between the two ends. CDR3 amino acids: CAISESTGRNGYTF. Written as DNA, the CDR3 is TGTGCCATCAGTGAATCAACAGGGAGAAACGGCTACACCTTC.

The rearrangement links TRBV5-4 to TRBJ1-6; 8 nucleotides agree with TRBD1. The junction had 7 bases not matched to a gene; V was cut back by 3 bases and J by 8 bases. CDR3 length: 15 amino acids. The germline V gene has CDR1 SGHNT and CDR2 YYREEE (reference sequence). CDR3 sequence (DNA): TGTGCCAGCAGCTCAGGTGGACAGGGATATTCACCCCTCCACTTT. Its protein is CASSSGGQGYSPLHF.